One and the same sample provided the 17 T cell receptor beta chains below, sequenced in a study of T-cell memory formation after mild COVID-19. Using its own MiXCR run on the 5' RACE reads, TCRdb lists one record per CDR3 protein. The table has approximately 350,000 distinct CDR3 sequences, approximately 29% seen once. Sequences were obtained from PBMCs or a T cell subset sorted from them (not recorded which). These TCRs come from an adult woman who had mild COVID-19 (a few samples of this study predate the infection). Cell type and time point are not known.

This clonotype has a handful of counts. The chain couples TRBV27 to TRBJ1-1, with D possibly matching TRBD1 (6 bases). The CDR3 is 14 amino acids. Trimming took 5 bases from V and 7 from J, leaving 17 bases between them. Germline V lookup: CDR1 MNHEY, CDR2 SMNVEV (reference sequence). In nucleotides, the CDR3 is TGTGCCAGCAGTGGGGGCAGGGCTAATTTTGAAGCTTTCTTT. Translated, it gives CASSGGRANFEAFF.

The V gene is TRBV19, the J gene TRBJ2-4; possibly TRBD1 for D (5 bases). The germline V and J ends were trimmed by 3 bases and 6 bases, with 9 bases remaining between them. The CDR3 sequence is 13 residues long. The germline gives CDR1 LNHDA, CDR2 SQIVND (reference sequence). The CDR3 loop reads CASSIGQGNIQYF. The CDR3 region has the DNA TGTGCCAGTAGTATTGGGCAGGGAAACATTCAGTACTTC.

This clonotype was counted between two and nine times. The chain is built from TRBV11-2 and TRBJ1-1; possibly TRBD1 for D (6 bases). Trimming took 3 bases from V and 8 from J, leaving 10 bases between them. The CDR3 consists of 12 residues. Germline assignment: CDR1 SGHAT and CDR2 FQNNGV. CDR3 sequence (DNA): TGTGCCAGCAGCTTCAGTGACAGGGAAGCTTTCTTT. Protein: CASSFSDREAFF. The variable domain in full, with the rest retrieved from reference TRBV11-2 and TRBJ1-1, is EAGVAQSPRYKIIEKRQSVAFWCNPISGHATLYWYQQILGQGPKLLIQFQNNGVVDDSQLPKDRFSAERLKGVDSTLKIQPAKLEDSAVYLCASSFSDREAFFGQGTRLTVV.

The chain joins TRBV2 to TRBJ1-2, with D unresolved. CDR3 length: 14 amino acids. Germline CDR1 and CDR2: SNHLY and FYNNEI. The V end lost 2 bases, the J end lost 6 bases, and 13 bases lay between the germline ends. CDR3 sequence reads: CASSESRGLDGYTF. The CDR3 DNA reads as TGTGCCAGCAGTGAATCACGGGGTCTTGATGGCTACACCTTC.

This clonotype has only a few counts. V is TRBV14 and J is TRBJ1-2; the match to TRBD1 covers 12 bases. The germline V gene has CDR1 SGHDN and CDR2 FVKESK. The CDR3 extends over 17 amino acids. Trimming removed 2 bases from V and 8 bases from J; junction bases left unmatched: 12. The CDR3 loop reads CASSQLVLRDRGQGYTF. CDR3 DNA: TGTGCCAGCAGCCAACTTGTATTACGGGACAGGGGGCAAGGCTACACCTTC.

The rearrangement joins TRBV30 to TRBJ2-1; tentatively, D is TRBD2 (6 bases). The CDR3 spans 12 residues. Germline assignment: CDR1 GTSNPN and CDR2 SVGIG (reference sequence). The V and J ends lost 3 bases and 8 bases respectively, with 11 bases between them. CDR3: CAWRVAAYEQFF. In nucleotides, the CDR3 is TGTGCCTGGAGGGTAGCGGCTTATGAGCAGTTCTTC. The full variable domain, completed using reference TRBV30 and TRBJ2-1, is SQTIHQWPATLVQPVGSPLSLECTVEGTSNPNLYWYRQAAGRGLQLLFYSVGIGQISSEVPQNLSASRPQDRQFILSSKKLLLSDSGFYLCAWRVAAYEQFFGPGTRLTVL.

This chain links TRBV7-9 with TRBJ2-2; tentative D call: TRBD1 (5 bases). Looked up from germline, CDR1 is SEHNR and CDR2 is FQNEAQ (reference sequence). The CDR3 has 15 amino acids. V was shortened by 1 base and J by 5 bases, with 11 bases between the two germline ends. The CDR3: CASSLVGRVTGELFF. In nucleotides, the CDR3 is TGTGCCAGCAGCTTAGTTGGCAGGGTAACCGGGGAGCTGTTTTTT.

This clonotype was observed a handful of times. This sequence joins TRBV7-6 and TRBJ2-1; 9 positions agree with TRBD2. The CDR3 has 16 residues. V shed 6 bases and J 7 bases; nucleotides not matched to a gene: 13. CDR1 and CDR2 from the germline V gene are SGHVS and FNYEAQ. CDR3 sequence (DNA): TGTGCCAGCAGTTTGGGATCAGCGGGAGGCGGTAATGAGCAGTTCTTC. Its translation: CASSLGSAGGGNEQFF.

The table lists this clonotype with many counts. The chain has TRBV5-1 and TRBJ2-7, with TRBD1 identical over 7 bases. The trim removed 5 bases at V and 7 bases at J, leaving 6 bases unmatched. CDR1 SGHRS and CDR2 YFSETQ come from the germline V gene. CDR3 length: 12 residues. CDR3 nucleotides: TGCGCCAGCAGGTTATCAGGGGGTGAGCAGTACTTC. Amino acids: CASRLSGGEQYF.

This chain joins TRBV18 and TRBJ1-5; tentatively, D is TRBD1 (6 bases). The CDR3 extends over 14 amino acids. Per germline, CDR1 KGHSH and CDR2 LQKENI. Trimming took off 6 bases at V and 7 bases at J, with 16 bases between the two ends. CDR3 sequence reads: CASSPAPGGQPQHF. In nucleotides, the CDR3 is TGTGCCAGCTCTCCGGCCCCGGGGGGCCAGCCCCAGCATTTT.

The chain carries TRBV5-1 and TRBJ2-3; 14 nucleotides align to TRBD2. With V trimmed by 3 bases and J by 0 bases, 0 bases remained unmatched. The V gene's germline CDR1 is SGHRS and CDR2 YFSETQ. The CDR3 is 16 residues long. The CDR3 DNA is TGCGCCAGCAGCTGGACTAGCGGGGGGAGCACAGATACGCAGTATTTT. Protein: CASSWTSGGSTDTQYF.

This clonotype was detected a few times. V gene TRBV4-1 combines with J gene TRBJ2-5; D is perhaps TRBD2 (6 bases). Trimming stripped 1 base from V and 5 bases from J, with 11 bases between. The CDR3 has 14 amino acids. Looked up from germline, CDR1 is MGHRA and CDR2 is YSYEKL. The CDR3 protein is CASSQAIGGETQYF. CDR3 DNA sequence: TGCGCCAGCAGCCAAGCTATCGGAGGGGAGACCCAGTACTTC.

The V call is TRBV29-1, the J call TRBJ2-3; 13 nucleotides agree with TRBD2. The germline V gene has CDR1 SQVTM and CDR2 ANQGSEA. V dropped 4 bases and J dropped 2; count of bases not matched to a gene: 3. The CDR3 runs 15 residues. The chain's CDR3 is CSVGGTSGTTDTQYF. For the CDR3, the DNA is TGCAGCGTTGGGGGGACTAGCGGGACCACAGATACGCAGTATTTT.

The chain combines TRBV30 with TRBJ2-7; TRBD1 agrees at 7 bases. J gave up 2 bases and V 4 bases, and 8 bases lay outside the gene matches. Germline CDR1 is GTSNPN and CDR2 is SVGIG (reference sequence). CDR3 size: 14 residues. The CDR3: CAWTPHRGTYEQYF. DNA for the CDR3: TGTGCCTGGACTCCACACAGGGGCACCTACGAGCAGTACTTC.

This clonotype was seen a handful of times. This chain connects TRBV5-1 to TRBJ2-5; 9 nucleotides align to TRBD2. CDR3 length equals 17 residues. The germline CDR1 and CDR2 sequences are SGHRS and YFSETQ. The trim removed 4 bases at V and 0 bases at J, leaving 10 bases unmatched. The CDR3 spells CASSPPTSGWYQETQYF. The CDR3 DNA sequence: TGCGCCAGCAGCCCACCGACTAGCGGATGGTACCAAGAGACCCAGTACTTC.

CDR3 region: CAWRGGAASSYEQYF. CDR3 nucleotide sequence: TGTGCCTGGAGGGGGGGAGCGGCATCCTCATACGAGCAGTACTTC. The chain carries TRBV30 and TRBJ2-7; TRBD2 might be the D (6 bases). The length of the CDR3 is 15 residues. V dropped 3 bases and J dropped 4 bases, with 19 bases sitting between them. Germline-derived CDR1 and CDR2 are GTSNPN and SVGIG (reference sequence).

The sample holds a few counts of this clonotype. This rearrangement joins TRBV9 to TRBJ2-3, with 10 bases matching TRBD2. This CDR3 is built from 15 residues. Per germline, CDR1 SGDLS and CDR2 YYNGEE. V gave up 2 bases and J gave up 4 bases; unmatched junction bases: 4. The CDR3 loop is CASSVASGGADTQYF. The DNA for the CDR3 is TGTGCCAGCAGCGTGGCTAGCGGGGGAGCAGATACGCAGTATTTT.